This passage covers 20 T cell receptor beta chains from one sample sequenced in a study of lymphopenia after photon versus proton radiotherapy. Sequenced by immunoSEQ multiplex PCR; TCRdb stores in-frame clones only, minus some. The data hold roughly 22,000 clones, with 80% to 85% observed a single time. The source was peripheral blood, collected from a patient treated with proton-based radiotherapy. These receptors were taken from a woman in her sixties or seventies with pancreatic cancer.

The chain joins TRBV19 to TRBJ1-4; D remains unclear. CDR3 length equals 17 residues. V was pared by 3 bases and J by 5 bases, with 19 bases between. Looked up from germline, CDR1 is LNHDA and CDR2 is SQIVND (reference sequence). The CDR3 DNA is TGTGCCAGTAGTATGGACCCTTCTATCATAGGGAATGAAAAACTGTTTTTT. It translates to CASSMDPSIIGNEKLFF.

The chain employs TRBV27 and TRBJ2-7; D perhaps matches TRBD2 (5 bases). In germline, CDR1 is MNHEY, CDR2 SMNVEV (reference sequence). V was clipped by 6 bases and J by 2 bases, with 8 bases between them. The CDR3 has 12 amino acids. CDR3 in amino acids: CASSPRAYEQYF. Written as DNA, the CDR3 is TGTGCCAGCAGCCCGCGGGCCTACGAGCAGTACTTC.

This clone was seen a single time. The chain joins TRBV28 to TRBJ1-1; 8 bases are a match to TRBD1. CDR1 and CDR2 from the germline V gene are MDHEN and SYDVKM. CDR3 length equals 14 residues. V lost 6 bases and J lost 1; bases outside the gene matches: 4. The CDR3 DNA is TGTGCCAGCAGGCCAGGGGGCCAGAACACTGAAGCTTTCTTT. Amino acid sequence: CASRPGGQNTEAFF.

The chain is built from TRBV11-1 and TRBJ2-1; 13 bases fit TRBD2. CDR3 size: 15 residues. J lost 5 bases, V lost 5 bases, and 3 bases had no gene match. The germline V gene encodes CDR1 SGHAT and CDR2 FQDESV (reference sequence). CDR3 amino acids: CASSTGLAGNNEQFF. CDR3 bases: TGTGCCAGCAGCACGGGACTAGCGGGGAACAATGAGCAGTTCTTC.

This clone appeared a few times. The V and J genes are TRBV1 and TRBJ1-5; the table's D call TRBD1 went unverified against the DNA. TRBV1 is an annotated pseudogene. The CDR3 is made up of 17 amino acids. CDR3 DNA: TGCACCAGCAGGGACAGGGGGCACCCAGATGGCAATCAGCCCCAGCATTTT. Its translation is CTSRDRGHPDGNQPQHF.

V and J are TRBV4-3 and TRBJ2-2; D remains ambiguous. The CDR3 loop spans 14 amino acids. Trimming cost V 1 base and J 6 bases, with 9 bases left between them. Germline lookup yields CDR1 LGHNA and CDR2 YSLEER. As DNA, the CDR3 is TGCGCCAGCAGCCAAGTAATGCAGCCCGGGGAGCTGTTTTTT. Encoded protein: CASSQVMQPGELFF.

The gene calls are TRBV19 and TRBJ1-5; TRBD1 is a possible D gene (5 bases). Between the trimmed V and J ends, which lost 3 bases and 5 bases, there was a span of 14 bases. CDR3 length: 15 amino acids. Germline CDR1 LNHDA, CDR2 SQIVND (reference sequence). CDR3 nucleotide sequence: TGTGCCAGTAGTATTAAACGAGGGGAACATCAGCCCCAGCATTTT. It is translated as CASSIKRGEHQPQHF.

This clone has just a few counts. The rearrangement joins TRBV7-9 to TRBJ1-6; possibly TRBD1 for D (5 bases). V gave up 5 bases and J gave up 0 bases, with 8 bases separating them. CDR1 and CDR2 (germline): SEHNR, FQNEAQ (reference sequence). The CDR3 has 15 amino acids. This CDR3 is CASSEGSSYNSPLHF. The CDR3 DNA sequence: TGTGCCAGCAGCGAGGGGAGCTCCTATAATTCACCCCTCCACTTT. Supplemented by reference TRBV7-9 and TRBJ1-6, the full variable domain reads DTGVSQNPRHKITKRGQNVTFRCDPISEHNRLYWYRQTLGQGPEFLTYFQNEAQLEKSRLLSDRFSAERPKGSFSTLEIQRTEQGDSAMYLCASSEGSSYNSPLHFGNGTRLTVT.

The chain joins TRBV5-1 to TRBJ2-5; the match to TRBD1 covers 7 bases. CDR1 is SGHRS, CDR2 YFSETQ, per germline. The trim removed 4 bases at V and 5 bases at J, leaving 5 bases unmatched. This CDR3 spans 13 amino acids. The CDR3 sequence is CASSQTGPETQYF. The CDR3 bases are TGCGCCAGCAGCCAGACAGGGCCCGAGACCCAGTACTTC. The whole variable domain, remainder taken from reference TRBV5-1 and TRBJ2-5, is KAGVTQTPRYLIKTRGQQVTLSCSPISGHRSVSWYQQTPGQGLQFLFEYFSETQRNKGNFPGRFSGRQFSNSRSEMNVSTLELGDSALYLCASSQTGPETQYFGPGTRLLVL.

The rearrangement joins TRBV27 to TRBJ2-3; 7 positions agree with TRBD2. The CDR3 spans 14 residues. The germline CDR1 and CDR2 sequences are MNHEY and SMNVEV (reference sequence). V was pared by 6 bases and J by 4 bases, with 7 bases of the junction left unmatched. This CDR3 is CASSKASGADTQYF. The CDR3 DNA follows: TGTGCCAGCAGCAAGGCTAGCGGCGCAGATACGCAGTATTTT.

The chain is built from TRBV9 and TRBJ2-6; unclear D gene. This CDR3 has 15 residues. V was shortened by 3 bases and J by 5 bases, with 12 bases between the two germline ends. Germline V gene sequence: CDR1 SGDLS, CDR2 YYNGEE. The DNA for the CDR3 is TGTGCCAGCAGCGGAATCCGTAATTGGGCCAACGTCCTGACTTTC. Its translation is CASSGIRNWANVLTF.

The chain has TRBV18 and TRBJ1-4; no definite D call. Between the trimmed V and J ends, which lost 2 bases and 5 bases, there was a span of 12 bases. Germline CDR1 and CDR2: KGHSH and LQKENI. The CDR3 loop spans 15 amino acids. The CDR3 protein is CASSPGSVRNEKLFF. The CDR3 DNA sequence: TGTGCCAGCTCACCAGGGAGTGTGCGGAATGAAAAACTGTTTTTT.

The V and J genes are TRBV6-4 and TRBJ1-3; D not resolved. CDR1 is MRHNA, CDR2 SNTAGT, per germline. Trimming shortened V by 7 bases and J by 0 bases, and 13 bases separated the two germline ends. The CDR3 extends over 15 amino acids. The CDR3: CASKDRFSSGNTIYF. For the CDR3, the DNA is TGTGCCAGCAAGGACCGATTCTCCTCTGGAAACACCATATATTTT.

The chain uses TRBV7-2 and TRBJ2-3; 13 bases line up with TRBD2. Germline V gene sequence: CDR1 SGHTA, CDR2 FQGNSA. The V segment lost 2 bases and the J segment 3 bases; nucleotides outside the gene matches: 2. The CDR3 runs to 16 residues. In DNA, the CDR3 is TGTGCCAGCAGCTTAATGGGACTAGCGGGAACAGATACGCAGTATTTT. This sequence encodes CASSLMGLAGTDTQYF.

The chain recombines TRBV2 with TRBJ2-7; 8 bases align to TRBD1. The ends lost 2 bases at V and 4 bases at J; junction bases unmatched: 7. The length of the CDR3 is 15 residues. Germline V gives CDR1 SNHLY, CDR2 FYNNEI. The CDR3 nucleotides read TGTGCCAGCAGTGAACGGCAGGGGGCTGTGTACGAGCAGTACTTC. Encoded protein: CASSERQGAVYEQYF.

V usage is TRBV18 and J usage is TRBJ1-1; unclear D gene. The V and J ends lost 6 bases and 2 bases respectively, with 13 bases between them. This CDR3 contains 14 residues. Germline CDR1 is KGHSH and CDR2 is LQKENI. The CDR3 loop reads CASSGEVRNTEAFF. As DNA, the CDR3 is TGTGCCAGCTCGGGTGAAGTGCGAAACACTGAAGCTTTCTTT. Complete variable domain (other parts from reference TRBV18 and TRBJ1-1): NAGVMQNPRHLVRRRGQEARLRCSPMKGHSHVYWYRQLPEEGLKFMVYLQKENIIDESGMPKERFSAEFPKEGPSILRIQQVVRGDSAAYFCASSGEVRNTEAFFGQGTRLTVV.

This chain uses TRBV15 with TRBJ1-1, with a possible D match to TRBD1 (5 bases). Germline CDR1 LNHNV, CDR2 YYDKDF (reference sequence). The V and J ends lost 9 bases and 4 bases respectively, with 15 bases between them. The CDR3 is made up of 13 amino acids. CDR3 in DNA: TGTGCCACGACGGACATTTATAGCACTGAAGCTTTCTTT. Amino acids: CATTDIYSTEAFF. Full variable domain (rest looked up from reference TRBV15 and TRBJ1-1): DAMVIQNPRYQVTQFGKPVTLSCSQTLNHNVMYWYQQKSSQAPKLLFHYYDKDFNNEADTPDNFQSRRPNTSFCFLDIRSPGLGDTAMYLCATTDIYSTEAFFGQGTRLTVV.

This chain links TRBV19 with TRBJ2-3; 9 bases are a match to TRBD2. This CDR3 has 15 residues. CDR1 and CDR2 from the germline V gene are LNHDA and SQIVND (reference sequence). With V trimmed by 8 bases and J by 0 bases, 6 bases remained unmatched. The CDR3 loop reads CASRASGTSTDTQYF. CDR3 nucleotide sequence: TGTGCCAGTCGGGCTAGCGGGACTAGCACAGATACGCAGTATTTT.

The gene calls are TRBV28 and TRBJ1-6; 7 bases fit TRBD1. The CDR3 has 18 amino acids. CDR1 is MDHEN and CDR2 is SYDVKM in the germline V gene. V lost 5 bases, J lost 3 bases, and 13 bases stayed unmatched. The CDR3 DNA follows: TGTGCCAGCAGTCGACCTGTCGGACAGGCCCGCTATAATTCACCCCTCCACTTT. As protein: CASSRPVGQARYNSPLHF.

The chain combines TRBV11-1 with TRBJ2-1; 8 bases match TRBD1. The length of the CDR3 is 15 residues. The J segment lost 2 bases and the V segment lost 3 bases, leaving 3 bases of the junction unmatched. Per germline, CDR1 SGHAT and CDR2 FQDESV (reference sequence). The CDR3 region is CASSFRTGTYNEQFF. DNA for the CDR3: TGTGCCAGCAGCTTTCGGACAGGGACCTACAATGAGCAGTTCTTC. The full variable domain, its missing parts supplied by reference TRBV11-1 and TRBJ2-1, is EAEVAQSPRYKITEKSQAVAFWCDPISGHATLYWYRQILGQGPELLVQFQDESVVDDSQLPKDRFSAERLKGVDSTLKIQPAELGDSAMYLCASSFRTGTYNEQFFGPGTRLTVL.